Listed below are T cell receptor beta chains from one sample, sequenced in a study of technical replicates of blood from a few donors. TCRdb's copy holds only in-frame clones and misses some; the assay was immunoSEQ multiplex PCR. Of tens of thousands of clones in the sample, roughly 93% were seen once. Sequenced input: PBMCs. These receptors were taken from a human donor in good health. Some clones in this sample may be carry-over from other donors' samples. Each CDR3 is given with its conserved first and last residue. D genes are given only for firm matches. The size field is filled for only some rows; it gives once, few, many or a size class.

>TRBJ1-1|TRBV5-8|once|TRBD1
CASSLGKTGAGTEAFF
TGTGCCAGCAGCTTGGGGAAAACAGGGGCGGGAACTGAAGCTTTCTTT
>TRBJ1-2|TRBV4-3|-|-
CASSQEVGGATF
TGCGCCAGCAGCCAAGAGGTGGGAGGGGCCACCTTC
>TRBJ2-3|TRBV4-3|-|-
CASSQDQEARADTQYF
TGCGCCAGCAGCCAAGATCAAGAAGCCCGGGCAGATACGCAGTATTTT
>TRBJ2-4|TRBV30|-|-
CAWSHGGTKNIQYF
TGTGCCTGGAGTCACGGAGGGACCAAAAACATTCAGTACTTC
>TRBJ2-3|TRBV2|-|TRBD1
CASSVRDRGLDTQYF
TGTGCCAGCAGCGTCCGGGACAGGGGGCTGGATACGCAGTATTTT
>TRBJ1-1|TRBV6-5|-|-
CASRGRLNTEAFF
TGTGCCTCCCGAGGAAGGCTGAACACTGAAGCTTTCTTT
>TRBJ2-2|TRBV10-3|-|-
CAIRAVRDTGELFF
TGTGCCATCAGAGCGGTGAGGGACACCGGGGAGCTGTTTTTT
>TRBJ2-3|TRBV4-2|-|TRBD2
CASSQVTSGVVNTQYF
TGTGCCAGCAGCCAAGTGACTAGCGGGGTAGTTAATACGCAGTATTTT
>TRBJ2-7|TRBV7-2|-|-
CASINWASNEQYF
TGTGCCAGCATCAATTGGGCTAGCAACGAGCAGTACTTC
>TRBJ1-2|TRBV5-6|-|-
CASRQAYGYTF
TGTGCCAGCAGGCAAGCCTATGGCTACACCTTC
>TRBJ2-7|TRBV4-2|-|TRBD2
CASSQSSGISSYEQYF
TGTGCCAGCAGCCAGAGTAGCGGGATTAGCTCCTACGAGCAGTACTTC
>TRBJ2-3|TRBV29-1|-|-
CSVSRERRRLTDTQYF
TGCAGCGTAAGCCGAGAGAGGCGGAGACTCACAGATACGCAGTATTTT
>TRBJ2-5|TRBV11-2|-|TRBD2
CASSLAQTALAGVETQYF
TGTGCCAGCAGCTTGGCCCAAACCGCACTAGCGGGGGTGGAGACCCAGTACTTC
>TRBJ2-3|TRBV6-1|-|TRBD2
CASSGREGPRDTQYF
TGTGCCAGCAGTGGCCGGGAGGGCCCTAGAGATACGCAGTATTTT
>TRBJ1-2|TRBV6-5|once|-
CASSYSRAGTNYGYTF
TGTGCCAGCAGTTACTCGAGAGCAGGGACAAACTATGGCTACACCTTC
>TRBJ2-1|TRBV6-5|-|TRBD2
CASSYSRLAGGEQFF
TGTGCCAGCAGTTACTCGAGACTAGCGGGGGGTGAGCAGTTCTTC
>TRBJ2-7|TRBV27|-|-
CASSLSGNEQYF
TGTGCCAGCAGTTTATCCGGGAACGAGCAGTACTTC
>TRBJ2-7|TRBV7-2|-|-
CASSLARPSSYEQYF
TGTGCCAGCAGCTTAGCCCGCCCGAGCTCCTACGAGCAGTACTTC